This T cell receptor beta chain was profiled in a study of PD-1 blockade in classical Hodgkin lymphoma. Findings and limits, study-wide: According to reports, newly diagnosed patients had lower baseline TCR diversity than healthy donors, and relapsed/refractory patients had lower baseline TCR diversity still. A significant rise in TCR diversity by C4D1 was seen for CD4+ but not CD8+ cells.

The data were produced by immunoSEQ multiplex PCR, yet TCRdb's version contains in-frame clones alone and is incomplete. The table records about 93,000 clones, 92% of them present only once. With regard to this clone: The antigen is undetermined.

Each patient relapsed following autologous stem cell transplantation, and prior brentuximab vedotin exposure differed. V lost 7 bases to trimming and J lost 1 base, with 16 bases between them. The CDR3 is 16 amino acids. CDR1 is SEHNR, CDR2 FQNEAQ, per germline (reference sequence). Sequencing used peripheral blood mononuclear cells (PBMCs), obtained before the second cycle of nivolumab. The J gene is TRBJ1-4, the V gene TRBV7-9; D is ambiguous. This TCR was sampled from a human donor with classical Hodgkin lymphoma. In nucleotides, the CDR3 is TGTGCCAGCATTGACCTAAAAAAGGGAACTAATGAAAAACTGTTTTTT. It yields the protein CASIDLKKGTNEKLFF.